This T cell receptor (beta chain) was found in a study of T cells after yellow fever vaccination. Study results and limitations: From the bulk population, abundant clonotypes could contaminate and appear within FACS-sorted repertoires. Clonotypes found in both CD4 and CD8 compartments made up a small share.

Many counts were recorded for this clonotype. Its antigen is unidentified. TCRdb re-called the 5' RACE reads through MiXCR, storing one row per CDR3 protein. The sample holds 250,000 to 400,000 distinct CDR3 sequences; approximately 4% are singletons and the top ten take approximately 19%. Trimming cost V 1 base and J 6 bases, with 12 bases left between them. The CDR3 is made up of 14 amino acids. Germline assignment: CDR1 DFQATT and CDR2 SNEGSKA (reference sequence). The V gene is TRBV20-1, the J gene TRBJ1-4, with D maybe TRBD1 (5 bases). The sequences come from PBMCs, collected 15 days after the yellow fever booster vaccination. The clonotype originates from a man between 18 and 35 years old who received the YFV17D yellow fever vaccine. The CDR3 DNA sequence: TGCAGTGCTAGAGTCCAGGGAAGTTATGAAAAACTGTTTTTT. Its protein is CSARVQGSYEKLFF.